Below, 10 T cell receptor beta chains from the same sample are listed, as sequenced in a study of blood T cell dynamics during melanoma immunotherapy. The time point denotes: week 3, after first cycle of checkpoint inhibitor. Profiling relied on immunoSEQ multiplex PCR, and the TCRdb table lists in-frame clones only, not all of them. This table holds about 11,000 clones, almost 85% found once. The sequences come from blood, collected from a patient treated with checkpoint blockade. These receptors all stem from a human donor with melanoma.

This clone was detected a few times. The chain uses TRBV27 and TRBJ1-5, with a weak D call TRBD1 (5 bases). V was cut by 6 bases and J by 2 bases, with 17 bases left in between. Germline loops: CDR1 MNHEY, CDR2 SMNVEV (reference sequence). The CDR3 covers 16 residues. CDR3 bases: TGTGCCAGCAGCGCAGCGGGGCGCGGGGGCAATCAGCCCCAGCATTTT. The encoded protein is CASSAAGRGGNQPQHF.

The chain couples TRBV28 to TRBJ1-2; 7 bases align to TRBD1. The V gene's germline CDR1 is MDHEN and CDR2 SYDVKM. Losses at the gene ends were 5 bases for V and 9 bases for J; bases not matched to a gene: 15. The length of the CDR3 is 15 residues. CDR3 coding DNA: TGTGCCAGCAGTCTCGGCCCAGGGGGGGCTTATAGCTACACCTTC. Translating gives CASSLGPGGAYSYTF.

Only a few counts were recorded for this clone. CDR3 region: CASSLEVRNTEAFF. CDR3 DNA: TGCGCCAGCAGCTTGGAGGTCCGGAACACTGAAGCTTTCTTT. This chain uses TRBV5-1 with TRBJ1-1; the D is unclear. From germline, CDR1 is SGHRS and CDR2 YFSETQ. The V gene lost 0 bases and the J gene lost 1 base, with 7 bases spanning the gap. This CDR3 region has 14 residues.

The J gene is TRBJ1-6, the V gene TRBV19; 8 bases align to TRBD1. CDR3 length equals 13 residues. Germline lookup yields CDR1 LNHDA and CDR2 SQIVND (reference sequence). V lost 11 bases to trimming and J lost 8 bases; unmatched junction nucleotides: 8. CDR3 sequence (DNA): TGTGCCGCCAGGACAGGGTCGGATTCACCCCTCCACTTT. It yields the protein CAARTGSDSPLHF.

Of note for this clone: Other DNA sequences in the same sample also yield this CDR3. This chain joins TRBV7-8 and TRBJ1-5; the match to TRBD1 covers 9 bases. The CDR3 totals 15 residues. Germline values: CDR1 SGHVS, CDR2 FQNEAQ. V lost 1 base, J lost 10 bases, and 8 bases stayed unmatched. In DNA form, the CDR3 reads TGTGCCAGCAGCTTAGGGGACAGGGCGGGTCAACCCCAGCATTTT. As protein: CASSLGDRAGQPQHF. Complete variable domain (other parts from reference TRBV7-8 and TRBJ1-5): GAGVSQSPRYKVAKRGQDVALRCDPISGHVSLFWYQQALGQGPEFLTYFQNEAQLDKSGLPSDRFFAERPEGSVSTLKIQRTQQEDSAVYLCASSLGDRAGQPQHFGDGTRLSIL.

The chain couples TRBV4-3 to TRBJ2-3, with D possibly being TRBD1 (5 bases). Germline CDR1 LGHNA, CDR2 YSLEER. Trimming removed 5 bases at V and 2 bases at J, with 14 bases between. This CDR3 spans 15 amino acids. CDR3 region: CASSLGLGDTDTQYF. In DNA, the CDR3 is TGCGCCAGCAGCTTGGGCTTAGGGGACACAGATACGCAGTATTTT.

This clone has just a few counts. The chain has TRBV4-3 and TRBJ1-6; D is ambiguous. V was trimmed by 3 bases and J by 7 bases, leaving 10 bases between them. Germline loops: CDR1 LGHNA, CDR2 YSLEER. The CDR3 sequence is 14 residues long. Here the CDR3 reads CASSQTVGNSPLHF. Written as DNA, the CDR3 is TGCGCCAGCAGCCAGACCGTCGGGAATTCACCCCTCCACTTT.

In DNA form, the CDR3 reads TGCGCCAGCAGCCAAGTGACAGGGACGGGGGGAGAGACCCAGTACTTC. It codes for CASSQVTGTGGETQYF. This sequence joins TRBV4-3 and TRBJ2-5; perhaps D is TRBD1 or TRBD2 (7 bases each). Germline V gives CDR1 LGHNA, CDR2 YSLEER. V was cut by 1 base and J by 4 bases, with 16 bases left in between. The CDR3 runs to 16 residues.

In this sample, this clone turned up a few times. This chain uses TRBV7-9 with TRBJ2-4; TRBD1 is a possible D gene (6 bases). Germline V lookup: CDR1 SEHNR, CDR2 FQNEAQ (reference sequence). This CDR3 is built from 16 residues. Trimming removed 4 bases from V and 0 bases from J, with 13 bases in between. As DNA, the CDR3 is TGTGCCAGCAGCTCCGCCGGACAGCTAGCCAAAAACATTCAGTACTTC. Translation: CASSSAGQLAKNIQYF. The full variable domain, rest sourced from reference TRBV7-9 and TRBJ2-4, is DTGVSQNPRHKITKRGQNVTFRCDPISEHNRLYWYRQTLGQGPEFLTYFQNEAQLEKSRLLSDRFSAERPKGSFSTLEIQRTEQGDSAMYLCASSSAGQLAKNIQYFGAGTRLSVL.

The CDR3 DNA reads as TGTGCCAGCTCACCACTCGGACAGGGTGGCGGTGGCTACACCTTC. It is translated as CASSPLGQGGGGYTF. This chain connects TRBV18 to TRBJ1-2; 8 nucleotides align to TRBD1. CDR3 length: 15 amino acids. With 1 base clipped from V and 7 bases from J, the junction kept 8 bases outside the gene matches. The germline V gene has CDR1 KGHSH and CDR2 LQKENI. The whole variable domain, filled in from reference TRBV18 and TRBJ1-2, reads NAGVMQNPRHLVRRRGQEARLRCSPMKGHSHVYWYRQLPEEGLKFMVYLQKENIIDESGMPKERFSAEFPKEGPSILRIQQVVRGDSAAYFCASSPLGQGGGGYTFGSGTRLTVV.